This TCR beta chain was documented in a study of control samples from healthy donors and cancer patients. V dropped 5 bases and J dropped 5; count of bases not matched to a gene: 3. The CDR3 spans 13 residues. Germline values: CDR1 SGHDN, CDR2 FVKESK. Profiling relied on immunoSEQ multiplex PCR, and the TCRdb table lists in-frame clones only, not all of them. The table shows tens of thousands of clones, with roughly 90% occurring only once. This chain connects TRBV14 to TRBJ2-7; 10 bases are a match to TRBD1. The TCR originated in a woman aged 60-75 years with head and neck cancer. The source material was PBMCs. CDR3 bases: TGTGCCAGCAGCTGGACAGGGGGAAACGAGCAGTACTTC. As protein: CASSWTGGNEQYF.